The 29 T cell receptor beta chains reported below all come from one sample, sequenced in a study of cytomegalovirus exposure and HLA in healthy donors. 13 Jbeta primers and 60 Vbeta primers were used for the PCR. TCRdb keeps only in-frame clones here, not all; method: immunoSEQ multiplex PCR. Among some 200,000 clones listed, more than 65% were seen once. Input material: PBMCs. The source of these receptors is a young man in good health and CMV-seronegative.

The gene calls are TRBV7-8 and TRBJ2-7, with D possibly being TRBD2 (6 bases). Per germline, CDR1 SGHVS and CDR2 FQNEAQ. Trimming removed 2 bases at V and 7 bases at J, with 21 bases between. The CDR3 has 16 residues. The CDR3 sequence: CASSLQGSLTAGEQYF. The CDR3 DNA reads TGTGCCAGCAGCTTACAAGGGTCGCTCACGGCGGGGGAGCAGTACTTC.

CDR3 coding DNA: TGTGCCAGCAGCGTTTCCGACAGGCACCGCGAGCAGTACTTC. This encodes CASSVSDRHREQYF. This chain joins TRBV9 and TRBJ2-7; perhaps TRBD1 as D (6 bases). The CDR3 has 14 amino acids. Germline V gene lookup returns CDR1 SGDLS and CDR2 YYNGEE. V was trimmed by 2 bases and J by 6 bases, leaving 15 bases between them.

This chain links TRBV19 with TRBJ2-1; D is perhaps TRBD2 (6 bases). Germline V gives CDR1 LNHDA, CDR2 SQIVND (reference sequence). V gave up 3 bases and J gave up 3 bases, with 12 bases separating them. The CDR3 covers 15 residues. The CDR3 nucleotides read TGTGCCAGTAGTATCGGGGACTTGTACTACAATGAGCAGTTCTTC. Translation: CASSIGDLYYNEQFF.

The CDR3 here is CASSFGGNTEAFF. The CDR3 nucleotides are TGTGCCAGCAGTTTCGGGGGAAACACTGAAGCTTTCTTT. The chain joins TRBV6-5 to TRBJ1-1; D is perhaps TRBD1 (5 bases). The V and J ends lost 4 bases and 2 bases respectively, with 8 bases between them. Germline V lookup: CDR1 MNHEY, CDR2 SVGAGI. CDR3 length: 13 amino acids.

The chain carries TRBV4-1 and TRBJ2-3; a weak D match, TRBD2 (5 bases). The V end lost 2 bases, the J end lost 6 bases, and 18 bases lay between the germline ends. CDR1 is MGHRA and CDR2 is YSYEKL in the germline V gene. CDR3 size: 16 residues. The CDR3 DNA is TGCGCCAGCAGCCAACCCACCGAGCGGAGGAGGGATACGCAGTATTTT. It encodes CASSQPTERRRDTQYF.

The gene calls are TRBV28 and TRBJ2-3; D might be TRBD2 (6 bases). Between the trimmed V and J ends, which lost 5 bases and 3 bases, there was a span of 15 bases. Germline-derived CDR1 and CDR2 are MDHEN and SYDVKM. The length of the CDR3 is 15 residues. CDR3 amino acids: CASSPVAEGTDTQYF. CDR3 sequence (DNA): TGTGCCAGCAGTCCTGTAGCGGAGGGGACAGATACGCAGTATTTT.

J is TRBJ1-1 and V is TRBV7-9; D is possibly TRBD1 (5 bases). The germline gives CDR1 SEHNR, CDR2 FQNEAQ (reference sequence). The V and J ends lost 1 base and 4 bases respectively, with 22 bases between them. This CDR3 spans 18 amino acids. Here the CDR3 DNA reads TGTGCCAGCAGCTTAGTTTCACTGGGCAGGGCAGGCGGCACTGAAGCTTTCTTT. As protein: CASSLVSLGRAGGTEAFF. The entire variable domain, with the rest obtained from reference TRBV7-9 and TRBJ1-1, is as follows: DTGVSQNPRHKITKRGQNVTFRCDPISEHNRLYWYRQTLGQGPEFLTYFQNEAQLEKSRLLSDRFSAERPKGSFSTLEIQRTEQGDSAMYLCASSLVSLGRAGGTEAFFGQGTRLTVV.

The chain carries TRBV6-1 and TRBJ1-1; 7 bases match TRBD1. This CDR3 is built from 16 residues. Trimming removed 3 bases from V and 0 bases from J; junction bases left unmatched: 7. Germline loops: CDR1 MNHNS, CDR2 SASEGT. CDR3: CASSDKPGQMNTEAFF. Written as DNA, the CDR3 is TGTGCCAGCAGTGATAAACCGGGACAGATGAACACTGAAGCTTTCTTT.

The rearrangement links TRBV7-9 to TRBJ1-1; the D gene is possibly TRBD1 (5 bases). Germline CDR1 reads SEHNR; CDR2 reads FQNEAQ (reference sequence). V gave up 1 base and J gave up 7 bases, with 10 bases separating them. The CDR3 runs to 13 residues. The CDR3 nucleotides are TGTGCCAGCAGCTTAGGAGAGGGACTTGAAGCTTTCTTT. Encoded protein: CASSLGEGLEAFF.

This clone was seen only a few times. The chain links TRBV19 to TRBJ2-1; TRBD1 is a possible D gene (5 bases). The CDR3 extends over 13 amino acids. Trimming left V 0 bases short and J 8 bases short, with 8 bases between. Germline V gene lookup returns CDR1 LNHDA and CDR2 SQIVND (reference sequence). CDR3 nucleotide sequence: TGTGCCAGTAGTATAGAATCAGGGTATGAGCAGTTCTTC. Translating gives CASSIESGYEQFF. Drawing the rest from reference TRBV19 and TRBJ2-1, the complete variable domain is DGGITQSPKYLFRKEGQNVTLSCEQNLNHDAMYWYRQDPGQGLRLIYYSQIVNDFQKGDIAEGYSVSREKKESFPLTVTSAQKNPTAFYLCASSIESGYEQFFGPGTRLTVL.

The chain carries TRBV19 and TRBJ1-4; TRBD1 is a possible D gene (6 bases). This CDR3 spans 16 amino acids. The germline V gene has CDR1 LNHDA and CDR2 SQIVND (reference sequence). Trimming shortened V by 5 bases and J by 5 bases, and 18 bases separated the two germline ends. The CDR3 loop reads CASSPPWTERNEKLFF. CDR3 sequence (DNA): TGTGCCAGTAGTCCCCCGTGGACAGAAAGAAATGAAAAACTGTTTTTT.

V usage is TRBV2 and J usage is TRBJ1-1, with 7 bases identical to TRBD1. Germline CDR1 reads SNHLY; CDR2 reads FYNNEI. The CDR3 length is 14 residues. V gave up 7 bases and J gave up 1 base; unmatched junction bases: 6. CDR3 residues: CASMKGGRNTEAFF. Here the CDR3 DNA reads TGTGCCAGCATGAAAGGGGGCAGGAACACTGAAGCTTTCTTT.

The chain employs TRBV18 and TRBJ1-3; the D is unclear. Trimming removed 2 bases at V and 2 bases at J, with 10 bases between. The CDR3 extends over 15 amino acids. CDR1 is KGHSH and CDR2 is LQKENI in the germline V gene. The CDR3 loop reads CASSPSGFAGNTIYF. The CDR3 nucleotides are TGTGCCAGCTCACCATCGGGGTTCGCTGGAAACACCATATATTTT.

V gene TRBV19 combines with J gene TRBJ1-5; 7 bases agree with TRBD1. This CDR3 comprises 16 residues. Germline assignment: CDR1 LNHDA and CDR2 SQIVND (reference sequence). Trimming removed 1 base from V and 1 base from J; junction bases left unmatched: 4. CDR3 sequence reads: CASSIVKGQSNQPQHF. CDR3 DNA: TGTGCCAGTAGTATAGTCAAGGGACAGAGCAATCAGCCCCAGCATTTT. The full variable domain, completed using reference TRBV19 and TRBJ1-5, is DGGITQSPKYLFRKEGQNVTLSCEQNLNHDAMYWYRQDPGQGLRLIYYSQIVNDFQKGDIAEGYSVSREKKESFPLTVTSAQKNPTAFYLCASSIVKGQSNQPQHFGDGTRLSIL.

The chain couples TRBV6-5 to TRBJ1-4; 8 bases line up with TRBD1. Trimming at V came to 4 bases and at J to 8 bases, leaving 9 bases not matched to a gene. CDR1 MNHEY and CDR2 SVGAGI come from the germline V gene. The CDR3 sequence is 15 residues long. CDR3 residues: CASSLTGAQGEKLFF. In DNA, the CDR3 is TGTGCCAGCAGTTTGACAGGGGCCCAAGGGGAAAAACTGTTTTTT.

The chain is built from TRBV9 and TRBJ1-1; maybe TRBD1 (6 bases). The CDR3 is made up of 15 amino acids. V was shortened by 3 bases and J by 2 bases, with 14 bases between the two germline ends. The germline V gene has CDR1 SGDLS and CDR2 YYNGEE. The CDR3 protein is CASSGIGTSNTEAFF. The CDR3 bases are TGTGCCAGCAGCGGAATCGGGACAAGCAACACTGAAGCTTTCTTT.

The J gene is TRBJ1-2, the V gene TRBV27; D is unclear. Trimming pared 4 bases from V and 7 bases from J, leaving 13 bases between. Looked up from germline, CDR1 is MNHEY and CDR2 is SMNVEV (reference sequence). The CDR3 totals 13 residues. CDR3: CASSWSGVGGYTF. CDR3 coding DNA: TGTGCCAGCAGTTGGTCGGGAGTTGGTGGCTACACCTTC.

The rearrangement joins TRBV28 to TRBJ1-5; possible D gene TRBD1, 5 bases. Germline lookup yields CDR1 MDHEN and CDR2 SYDVKM. V dropped 8 bases and J dropped 0 bases, with 20 bases sitting between them. The CDR3 has 17 residues. The CDR3 DNA follows: TGTGCCAGCCAGACGGTGGGAGGGGTCTATAGCAATCAGCCCCAGCATTTT. Translation gives CASQTVGGVYSNQPQHF.

This chain uses TRBV19 with TRBJ1-1, with a weak D call TRBD1 (6 bases). Trimming left V 7 bases short and J 0 bases short, with 9 bases between. Per germline, CDR1 LNHDA and CDR2 SQIVND (reference sequence). This CDR3 spans 13 amino acids. Here the CDR3 reads CASNRDLNTEAFF. The CDR3 DNA is TGTGCCAGTAACAGGGATTTGAACACTGAAGCTTTCTTT.

The V and J genes are TRBV18 and TRBJ1-1, with 8 positions matching TRBD1. The length of the CDR3 is 16 residues. V gave up 5 bases and J gave up 1 base; unmatched junction bases: 9. Germline loops: CDR1 KGHSH, CDR2 LQKENI. The CDR3 DNA reads as TGTGCCAGCTCAGCCAGAGGACAGGGAACGAACACTGAAGCTTTCTTT. Encoded protein: CASSARGQGTNTEAFF. Complete variable domain (other parts from reference TRBV18 and TRBJ1-1): NAGVMQNPRHLVRRRGQEARLRCSPMKGHSHVYWYRQLPEEGLKFMVYLQKENIIDESGMPKERFSAEFPKEGPSILRIQQVVRGDSAAYFCASSARGQGTNTEAFFGQGTRLTVV.

This chain uses TRBV6-5 with TRBJ1-1; D might be TRBD1 (5 bases). Deletions cut 2 bases from V and 0 bases from J, with 13 bases between. The CDR3 covers 16 residues. Germline loops: CDR1 MNHEY, CDR2 SVGAGI. The CDR3 nucleotides are TGTGCCAGCAGTTACCAAACAGGCCATATGAACACTGAAGCTTTCTTT. It yields the protein CASSYQTGHMNTEAFF.

The genes are TRBV9 and TRBJ2-2; TRBD2 is a possible D gene (5 bases). The germline CDR1 and CDR2 sequences are SGDLS and YYNGEE. The CDR3 runs to 16 residues. Trimming left V 4 bases short and J 7 bases short, with 20 bases between. CDR3 residues: CASSSSGAPPYGELFF. The DNA for the CDR3 is TGTGCCAGCAGCTCGAGCGGAGCACCGCCCTACGGGGAGCTGTTTTTT.

The gene calls are TRBV6-5 and TRBJ1-1; TRBD1 might be the D (5 bases). The V gene's germline CDR1 is MNHEY and CDR2 SVGAGI. V dropped 6 bases and J dropped 8 bases, with 13 bases sitting between them. There are 12 residues in the CDR3. The CDR3 region has the DNA TGTGCCAGCAGACGGGGGTCCTTGGAAGCTTTCTTT. It is translated as CASRRGSLEAFF.

The chain has TRBV2 and TRBJ2-7, with D perhaps TRBD1 (6 bases). The germline V gene encodes CDR1 SNHLY and CDR2 FYNNEI. The CDR3 totals 12 residues. Deletions cut 8 bases from V and 5 bases from J, with 13 bases between. The CDR3 DNA reads TGTGCCAGCGGTAGACAGGCTAACGAGCAGTACTTC. Protein product: CASGRQANEQYF.

This clone was observed a handful of times. This chain joins TRBV2 and TRBJ2-5; the match to TRBD2 covers 10 bases. Per germline, CDR1 SNHLY and CDR2 FYNNEI. The length of the CDR3 is 15 residues. Losses at the gene ends were 2 bases for V and 11 bases for J; bases not matched to a gene: 11. The CDR3 reads CASSERASGSLRQYF. CDR3 DNA sequence: TGTGCCAGCAGTGAAAGGGCTAGCGGGAGTTTACGGCAGTACTTC.

Turning to this clone: Distinct nucleotide sequences in the sample also encode this CDR3. The V gene is TRBV4-1, the J gene TRBJ2-3; possibly TRBD2 for D (5 bases). V lost 1 base, J lost 3 bases, and 11 bases lay in between. CDR1 is MGHRA, CDR2 YSYEKL, per germline. The CDR3 has 15 residues. CDR3 region: CASSQAGVGTDTQYF. The CDR3, as DNA: TGCGCCAGCAGCCAAGCCGGGGTGGGGACAGATACGCAGTATTTT.

The V gene is TRBV19, the J gene TRBJ2-1; D possibly corresponds to TRBD2 (6 bases). CDR3 length: 16 amino acids. V dropped 0 bases and J dropped 2 bases, with 11 bases sitting between them. CDR1 is LNHDA and CDR2 is SQIVND in the germline V gene (reference sequence). CDR3 coding DNA: TGTGCCAGTAGTATAGATAGGGGACTCCCCTACAATGAGCAGTTCTTC. Translated, it gives CASSIDRGLPYNEQFF.

The chain uses TRBV6-1 and TRBJ2-3; 9 nucleotides align to TRBD1. The CDR3 covers 14 residues. Germline values: CDR1 MNHNS, CDR2 SASEGT. Trimming at V came to 7 bases and at J to 2 bases, leaving 4 bases not matched to a gene. For the CDR3, the DNA is TGTGCCAGCATCCGGGACAGGGCCACAGATACGCAGTATTTT. It is translated as CASIRDRATDTQYF.

The genes are TRBV9 and TRBJ2-2, with D unresolved. From germline, CDR1 is SGDLS and CDR2 YYNGEE. V lost 3 bases, J lost 1 base, and 13 bases lay in between. The CDR3 spans 16 residues. The CDR3 DNA reads TGTGCCAGCAGCGGAAACATGGCCCTGAACACCGGGGAGCTGTTTTTT. Its translation: CASSGNMALNTGELFF.